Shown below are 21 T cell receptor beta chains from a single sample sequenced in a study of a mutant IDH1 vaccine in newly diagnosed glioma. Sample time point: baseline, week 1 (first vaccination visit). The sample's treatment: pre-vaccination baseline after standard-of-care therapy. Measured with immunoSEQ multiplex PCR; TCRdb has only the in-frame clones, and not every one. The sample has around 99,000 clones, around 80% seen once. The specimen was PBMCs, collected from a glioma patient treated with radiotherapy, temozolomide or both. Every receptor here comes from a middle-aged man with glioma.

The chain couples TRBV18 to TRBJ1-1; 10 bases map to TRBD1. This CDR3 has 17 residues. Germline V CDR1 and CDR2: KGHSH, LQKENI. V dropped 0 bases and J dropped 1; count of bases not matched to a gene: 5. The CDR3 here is CASSPPKTGGRNTEAFF. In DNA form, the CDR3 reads TGTGCCAGCTCACCACCTAAGACAGGGGGCAGGAACACTGAAGCTTTCTTT.

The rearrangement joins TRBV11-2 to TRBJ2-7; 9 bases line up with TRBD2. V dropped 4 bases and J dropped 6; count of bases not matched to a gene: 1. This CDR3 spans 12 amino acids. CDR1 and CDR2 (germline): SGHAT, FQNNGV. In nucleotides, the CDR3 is TGTGCCAGCAGCTCGCGGGGGGGCGAGCAGTACTTC. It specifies CASSSRGGEQYF.

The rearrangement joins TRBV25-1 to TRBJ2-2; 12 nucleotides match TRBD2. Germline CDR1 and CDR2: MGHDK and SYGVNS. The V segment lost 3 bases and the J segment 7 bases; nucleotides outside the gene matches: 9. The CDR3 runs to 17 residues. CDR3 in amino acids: CASSDPRLAGAGGELFF. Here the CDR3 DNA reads TGTGCCAGCAGTGACCCCCGACTAGCGGGAGCGGGCGGGGAGCTGTTTTTT.

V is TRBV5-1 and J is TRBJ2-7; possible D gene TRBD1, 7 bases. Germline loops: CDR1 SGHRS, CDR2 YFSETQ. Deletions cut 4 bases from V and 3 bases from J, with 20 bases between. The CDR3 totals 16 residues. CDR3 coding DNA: TGCGCCAGCAGCCCGCGCAGGGGGGCCTCGGGCTACGAGCAGTACTTC. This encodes CASSPRRGASGYEQYF.

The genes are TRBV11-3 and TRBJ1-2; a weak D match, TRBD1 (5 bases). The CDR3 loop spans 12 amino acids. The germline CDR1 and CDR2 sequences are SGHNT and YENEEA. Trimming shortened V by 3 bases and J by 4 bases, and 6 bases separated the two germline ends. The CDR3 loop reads CASSFGGYGYTF. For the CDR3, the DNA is TGTGCCAGCAGCTTCGGGGGCTATGGCTACACCTTC.

CDR3 in amino acids: CSATDRDEQYF. The CDR3, as DNA: TGCAGCGCTACAGACAGGGACGAGCAGTACTTC. This chain connects TRBV29-1 to TRBJ2-7; TRBD1 matches 7 bases. V was clipped by 7 bases and J by 5 bases; unmatched bases: 5. Germline assignment: CDR1 SQVTM and CDR2 ANQGSEA. The CDR3 has 11 residues.

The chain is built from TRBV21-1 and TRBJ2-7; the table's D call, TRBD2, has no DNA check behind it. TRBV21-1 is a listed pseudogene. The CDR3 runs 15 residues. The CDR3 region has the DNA TGTGCCAGCAGCAAGTCTAGCGGTGCGATGTACGAGCAGTACTTC. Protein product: CASSKSSGAMYEQYF.

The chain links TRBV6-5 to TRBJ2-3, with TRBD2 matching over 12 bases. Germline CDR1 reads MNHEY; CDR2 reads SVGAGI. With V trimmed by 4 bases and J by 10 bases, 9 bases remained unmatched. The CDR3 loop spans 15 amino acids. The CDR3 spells CASSFQTSGGTSQYF. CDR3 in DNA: TGTGCCAGCAGTTTCCAGACTAGCGGGGGTACTTCGCAGTATTTT.

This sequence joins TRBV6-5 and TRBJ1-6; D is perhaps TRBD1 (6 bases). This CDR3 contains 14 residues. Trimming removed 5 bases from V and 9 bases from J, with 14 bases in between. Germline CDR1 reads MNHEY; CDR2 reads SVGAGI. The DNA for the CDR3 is TGTGCCAGCAGTCTACGACAGGAGGTTTCACCCCTCCACTTT. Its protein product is CASSLRQEVSPLHF.

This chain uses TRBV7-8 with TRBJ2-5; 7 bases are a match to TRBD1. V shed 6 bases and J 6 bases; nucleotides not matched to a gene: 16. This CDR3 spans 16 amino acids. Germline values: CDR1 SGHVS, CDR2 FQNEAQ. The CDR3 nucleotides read TGTGCCAGCAGTAGTCGGACGACAGGGCGGGCGAAGACCCAGTACTTC. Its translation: CASSSRTTGRAKTQYF.

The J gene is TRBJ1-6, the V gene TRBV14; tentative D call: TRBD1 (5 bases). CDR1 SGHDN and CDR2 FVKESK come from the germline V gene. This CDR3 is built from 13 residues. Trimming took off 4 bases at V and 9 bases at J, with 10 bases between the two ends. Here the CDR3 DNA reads TGTGCCAGCAGCCGGGGGGTAGGTTCACCCCTCCACTTT. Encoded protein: CASSRGVGSPLHF. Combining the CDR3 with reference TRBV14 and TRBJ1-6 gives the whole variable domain EAGVTQFPSHSVIEKGQTVTLRCDPISGHDNLYWYRRVMGKEIKFLLHFVKESKQDESGMPNNRFLAERTGGTYSTLKVQPAELEDSGVYFCASSRGVGSPLHFGNGTRLTVT.

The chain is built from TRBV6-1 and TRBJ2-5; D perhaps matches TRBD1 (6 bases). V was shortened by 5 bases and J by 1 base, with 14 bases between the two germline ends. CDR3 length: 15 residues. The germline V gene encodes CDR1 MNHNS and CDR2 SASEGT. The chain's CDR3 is CASSQLQGGQETQYF. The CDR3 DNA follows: TGTGCCAGCAGTCAACTACAGGGTGGCCAAGAGACCCAGTACTTC.

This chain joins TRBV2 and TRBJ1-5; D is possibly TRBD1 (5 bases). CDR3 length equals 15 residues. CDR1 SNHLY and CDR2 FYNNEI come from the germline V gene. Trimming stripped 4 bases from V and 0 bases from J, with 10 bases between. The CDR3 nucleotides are TGTGCCAGCAGTGGAGGGACGTATAGCAATCAGCCCCAGCATTTT. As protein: CASSGGTYSNQPQHF.

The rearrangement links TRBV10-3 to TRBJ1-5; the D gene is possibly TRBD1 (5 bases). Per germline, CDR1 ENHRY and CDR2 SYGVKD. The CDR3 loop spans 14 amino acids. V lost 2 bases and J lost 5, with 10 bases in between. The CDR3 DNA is TGTGCCATCAGTGAGCGGCAGGGTGATCAGCCCCAGCATTTT. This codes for CAISERQGDQPQHF.

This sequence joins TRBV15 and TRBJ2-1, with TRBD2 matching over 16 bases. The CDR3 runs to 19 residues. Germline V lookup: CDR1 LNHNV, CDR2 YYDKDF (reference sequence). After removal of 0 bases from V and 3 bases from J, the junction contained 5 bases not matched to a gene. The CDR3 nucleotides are TGTGCCACCAGCAGAGAAGGGACTAGCGGGAGGGCGGGCTACAATGAGCAGTTCTTC. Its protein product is CATSREGTSGRAGYNEQFF.

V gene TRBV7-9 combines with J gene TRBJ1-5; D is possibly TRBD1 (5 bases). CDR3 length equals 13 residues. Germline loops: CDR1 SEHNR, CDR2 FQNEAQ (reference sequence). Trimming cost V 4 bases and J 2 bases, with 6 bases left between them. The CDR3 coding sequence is TGTGCCAGCAGCTGGGGGGGCAATCAGCCCCAGCATTTT. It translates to CASSWGGNQPQHF.

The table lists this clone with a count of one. CDR3: CASTRVAGVETQYF. The CDR3 DNA reads as TGTGCCAGCACCCGGGTGGCGGGGGTTGAGACCCAGTACTTC. The J gene is TRBJ2-5, the V gene TRBV7-2; 7 bases are shared with TRBD2. Germline trimming cut 7 bases from V and 5 bases from J; bases unmatched to any gene: 10. Germline CDR1 SGHTA, CDR2 FQGNSA. CDR3 length equals 14 residues.

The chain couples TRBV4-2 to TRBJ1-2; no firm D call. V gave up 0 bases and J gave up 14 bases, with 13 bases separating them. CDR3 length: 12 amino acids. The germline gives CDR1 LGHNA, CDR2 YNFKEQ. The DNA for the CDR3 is TGTGCCAGCAGCCAAGACGTGGCAGTCCCGACCTTC. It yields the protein CASSQDVAVPTF.

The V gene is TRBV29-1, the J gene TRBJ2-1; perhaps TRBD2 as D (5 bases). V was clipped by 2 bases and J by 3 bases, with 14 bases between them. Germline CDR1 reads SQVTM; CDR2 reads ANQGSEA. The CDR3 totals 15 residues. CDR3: CSVESPFRGYNEQFF. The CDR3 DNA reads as TGCAGCGTTGAATCCCCCTTTCGGGGCTACAATGAGCAGTTCTTC.

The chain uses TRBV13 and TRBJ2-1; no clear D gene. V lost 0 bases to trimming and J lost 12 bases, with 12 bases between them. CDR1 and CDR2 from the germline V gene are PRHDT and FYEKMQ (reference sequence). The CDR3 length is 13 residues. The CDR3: CASSLGPGVWQFF. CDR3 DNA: TGTGCCAGCAGCTTAGGACCCGGTGTTTGGCAGTTCTTC.

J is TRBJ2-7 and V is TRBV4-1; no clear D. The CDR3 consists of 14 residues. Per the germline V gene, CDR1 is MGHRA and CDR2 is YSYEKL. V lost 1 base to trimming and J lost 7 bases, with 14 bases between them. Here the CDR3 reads CASSQGPGLGEQYF. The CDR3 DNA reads TGCGCCAGCAGCCAAGGTCCCGGATTAGGGGAGCAGTACTTC.